This T cell receptor (beta chain) was sequenced in a study of cytomegalovirus exposure and HLA in healthy donors. The CDR3 consists of 15 residues. V lost 0 bases and J 0 bases, leaving 8 bases between the germline ends. Germline CDR1 reads SGHNT; CDR2 reads YYREEE (reference sequence). 60 Vbeta and 13 Jbeta primers were used in PCR. Clones were sequenced by immunoSEQ multiplex PCR, and TCRdb holds only the in-frame ones, with some missing. The table has 170,000 or so clones, approximately 81% seen once. Study outcomes and limitations: Among donors in an Asian-associated ancestry cluster, a later analysis reportedly found fewer N-insertions than the roughly 610-donor mean.

This clone was seen only once. The antigen is not known. The chain is built from TRBV5-4 and TRBJ2-3; no definite D call. The TCR was taken from a woman under 40 in good health and CMV-seronegative. The sequenced material came from PBMCs. In DNA, the CDR3 is TGTGCCAGCAGCTTGGCAGATTCTAGCACAGATACGCAGTATTTT. Translation: CASSLADSSTDTQYF.